Listed below are T cell receptor beta chains from one sample, sequenced in a study of shared clonotypes between healthy human individuals. Sequencing was performed with immunoSEQ multiplex PCR; in TCRdb, only in-frame clones are kept and a portion is missing. The repertoire holds fewer than 650,000 clones, with about 79% as singletons. The sample taken for sequencing was PBMCs. The receptors derive from a woman between 40 and 55 years old in good health. Some clones in this sample may be carry-over from other donors' samples. The CDR3 runs from the conserved cysteine through the conserved F or W. A D gene is named only where the DNA matches it firmly.

D,J,V,DNA,CDR3
TRBD2,TRBJ2-2,TRBV6-4,TGTGCCAGCAGTGACGGTCAAACTAGCGGGAGAGACACCGGGGAGCTGTTTTTT,CASSDGQTSGRDTGELFF
-,TRBJ1-1,TRBV18,TGTGCCAGCTCGACGGAAGTAGGGGGCACTGAAGCTTTCTTT,CASSTEVGGTEAFF
-,TRBJ1-5,TRBV28,TGTGCCAGCAGTTTAGGGCCCCAGAGGGAAGCACTGCCCCAGCATTTT,CASSLGPQREALPQHF
-,TRBJ2-3,TRBV18,TGTGCCAGCTCACTCCGGGGGGGACAGCACCAACGCACAGATACGCAGTATTTT,CASSLRGGQHQRTDTQYF
TRBD1,TRBJ2-1,TRBV28,TGTGCCAGCAGTTTAGTACAGGGGGACAATGAGCAGTTCTTC,CASSLVQGDNEQFF
TRBD2,TRBJ2-7,TRBV5-7,TGTGCCAGCAGCGCCGGGACTAGCGGGAGGGTCCTCCAGTACTTC,CASSAGTSGRVLQYF
-,TRBJ2-1,TRBV21-1,TGTGCCAGCAGCAAAGGCGGGGCTAGCGGGTACAATGAGCAGTTCTTC,CASSKGGASGYNEQFF
TRBD2,TRBJ2-1,TRBV27,TGTGCCAGCAGTCCTGGGAGGGTATACAATGAGCAGTTCTTC,CASSPGRVYNEQFF
-,TRBJ1-4,TRBV10-3,TGTGCCAGCCAATTCGATGCAACTAATGAAAAACTGTTTTTT,CASQFDATNEKLFF
-,TRBJ2-7,TRBV28,TGTGCCAGCAGTTTCGGGCAGACCTACGAGCAGTACTTC,CASSFGQTYEQYF